Listed here is a single T cell receptor (beta chain). No antigen is known for it. No base qualities exist here, and no much larger clone lies one base off it. These data originate in a study of CD8+ T cells in alopecia areata (dated by TCRdb to 2016 to 2019). As for the study more broadly: The treated patients, all with moderate-to-severe alopecia areata, were enrolled in an open-label pilot trial of oral tofacitinib given at 5 to 10 mg twice daily. Tofacitinib was administered for 6 to 18 months, and 6 months of follow-up off drug were then conducted to assess delayed response and recurrence. In treated patients, disease severity was measured using the SALT score, which gives the percentage of scalp surface area affected. High-throughput TCRbeta sequencing was used to examine T cell clonal expansion in alopecia areata in both the C3H/HeJ mouse model and human patients. Scalp tissue and sorted CD4+ and CD8+ peripheral blood T cells from patchy and totalis/universalis alopecia areata patients and from healthy controls were covered by human TCRbeta sequencing. Biopsies were taken from tofacitinib-treated patients at baseline and again at 4 and 24 weeks into treatment, and several of those patients also had a later scalp biopsy. Clonality in the scalp was compared among normal scalp (n=4), patchy alopecia areata scalp (n=8), and alopecia totalis/universalis scalp (n=8). RNA was extracted with the PAXgene miRNA kit for fixed scalp, the miRNeasy kit for PBMCs, and the RNeasy kit for mouse skin. immunoSEQ multiplex PCR using 35 Vbeta forward primers and 13 Jbeta reverse primers was used to amplify TCRbeta CDR3 regions.

The library relied on the immunoSEQ multiplex PCR assay. For TCR sequencing, RNA was extracted from every sample and reverse transcribed into cDNA to serve as template. SuperScript III was used for first-strand cDNA synthesis, primed with a 2:1 mix of oligo-dT and random hexamers. A synthetic immune receptor repertoire was used to gauge amplification bias, and whatever bias remained was removed computationally. Concerning the study's data processing: Raw reads were preprocessed to remove errors, and CDR3 was defined by IMGT conventions from the conserved cysteine to phenylalanine. Clonality was calculated as 1 minus Shannon entropy normalized by log2 of the number of productive unique TCRs. Whether each scalp clone was CD4 or CD8 was inferred by checking scalp TCRbeta sequences against the CD4 and CD8 repertoires from sorted blood. TCRdb holds this immuneACCESS table with in-frame rearrangements only. Some clones are missing; in checked studies, unresolved V genes explain under half, and the rest has no known cause. The D gene and trimming were derived from the DNA, and the V and J assignments and clone size from that table. The sample table shows roughly 110,000 clones, and around 53% are seen once. Jointly, the top ten make up 9% to 15% of the sample.

Per the publication, the time point label means: 24 weeks on oral tofacitinib. The meaning of the sample's treatment or condition label: oral pan-JAK inhibitor, 5-10 mg twice daily. Lesional scalp punch biopsies and peripheral blood were collected from alopecia areata patients. After PBMCs were isolated by density centrifugation and stained for CD3, CD4 and CD8, a FACSAria was used to sort CD4+ and CD8+ T cells. What the research found in general, with its limitations: Because the treated cohort was small and had only one nonresponder, larger studies are needed to examine links between baseline CD8+ expansion and response. Higher clonality and more expanded CD8+ clones were observed in lesional scalp than in normal scalp, particularly in alopecia totalis/universalis, a finding suggestive of antigenic drive. With tofacitinib, both scalp clonality and the number of expanded CD8+ clones among the top 100 scalp clones went down significantly. Unlike mouse skin, where gammadelta T cells dominate, normal human skin contains resident alphabeta T cells that get sequenced too, which complicates analysis of the scalp TCR repertoire. Compared with mice, TCR sequences shared between patients were less clear, possibly partly because of HLA diversity across the patient population. During tofacitinib treatment, many expanded lesional clones remained in scalp and blood, and this persistence may partly explain relapse after treatment is stopped.

This TCR was recovered from a human donor with alopecia areata. Sequenced material: CD8+ T cells sorted from blood, taken at week 24, from a patient treated with tofacitinib.

Here the CDR3 is given as CASRPDPGSGANVLTF. The nucleotide sequence is TGTGCCAGCAGACCGGACCCAGGCTCTGGGGCCAACGTCCTGACTTTC. The rearranged chain carries TRBV2 and TRBJ2-6, with no confident D gene call. Taken from the germline V gene, the CDR1 and CDR2 loops are SNHLY and FYNNEI. The germline ends are 12 bases apart after V is trimmed by 6 bases and J by 0 bases. From its cysteine to its phenylalanine, the CDR3 spans 16 amino acids. The only DNA kept is the CDR3, 48 bases in frame from the first base.